A selection of T cell receptor beta chains follows, all from one sample in a study of T cell responses to AZD1222 COVID-19 vaccine. Sequenced by immunoSEQ multiplex PCR; TCRdb stores in-frame clones only, minus some. The sample holds tens of thousands of clones, around 90% seen once. This specimen was peripheral blood, taken on day 0 of MenACWY control vaccination. The receptors shown here come from an adult in good health. Each CDR3 is given with its conserved first and last residue. Fields, in order: D gene, clone size, V gene, J gene, CDR3 DNA, CDR3 protein. D genes are given only for firm matches. A row's size may be missing; if present it is once, few, many or a size class.

-,-,TRBV2,TRBJ1-1,TGTGCCAGCAGCCCACAGGGCCGAGACACTGAAGCTTTCTTT,CASSPQGRDTEAFF
-,-,TRBV6-5,TRBJ1-1,TGTGCCAGCCTTCAACCGGGACCTCACACTGAAGCTTTCTTT,CASLQPGPHTEAFF
TRBD1,-,TRBV20-1,TRBJ2-5,TGCAGTGCAAACAGGGGAGAGACCCAGTACTTC,CSANRGETQYF
-,-,TRBV15,TRBJ1-2,TGTGCCACCAGCAGAGGGGATATTGACTTGGGCTACACCTTC,CATSRGDIDLGYTF
-,-,TRBV7-9,TRBJ2-3,TGTGCCAGCAGCCCTTTAGGGGGGAGCACAGATACGCAGTATTTT,CASSPLGGSTDTQYF
TRBD1,-,TRBV7-2,TRBJ1-4,TGTGCCAGCAGCACGTACAGGGGAACTAATGAAAAACTGTTTTTT,CASSTYRGTNEKLFF
-,-,TRBV7-2,TRBJ2-2,TGTGCCAGCAGCCCACTCCGGGCGGGCCGCCTGACCGGGGAGCTGTTTTTT,CASSPLRAGRLTGELFF
TRBD1,-,TRBV19,TRBJ2-7,TGTGCCAGTAGTATTCCGGGACAGGGGGCCCAGCAGTACTTC,CASSIPGQGAQQYF
-,-,TRBV5-1,TRBJ1-6,TGCGCCAGCAGCGCGGGGAGGACTGATTCACCCCTCCACTTT,CASSAGRTDSPLHF
-,-,TRBV4-1,TRBJ2-7,TGCGCCAGCAGCCAAGAAGTGCTGCCGGGCGAGCAGTACTTC,CASSQEVLPGEQYF
-,-,TRBV2,TRBJ1-1,TGTGCCAGCAGTGTGGGGGGGATCACTGAAGCTTTCTTT,CASSVGGITEAFF
-,few,TRBV9,TRBJ1-3,TGTGCCAGCAGCGTAGGGCGGGAGAGTACCTCTGGAAACACCATATATTTT,CASSVGRESTSGNTIYF
-,-,TRBV11-2,TRBJ2-1,TGTGCCAGCAGCTTGACCGGGACGGCGTTCAATGAGCAGTTCTTC,CASSLTGTAFNEQFF
-,once,TRBV6-5,TRBJ1-5,TGTGCCACGTGGTCTCAGGATAGCAATCAGCCCCAGCATTTT,CATWSQDSNQPQHF
-,-,TRBV6-5,TRBJ2-2,TGTGCCAGCAGTTACGAGGGATACACCGGGGAGCTGTTTTTT,CASSYEGYTGELFF
-,-,TRBV28,TRBJ2-7,TGTGCCAGCAGTTCGCCGACAGGATCCTACGAGCAGTACTTC,CASSSPTGSYEQYF
TRBD2,once,TRBV5-4,TRBJ2-2,TGTGCCAGCAGCCACGAAGCGGGGGTACAGACCGGGGAGCTGTTTTTT,CASSHEAGVQTGELFF
-,-,TRBV2,TRBJ2-7,TGTGCCAGCAGTGAATCCGTGCGCTCCTACGAGCAGTACTTC,CASSESVRSYEQYF
-,-,TRBV19,TRBJ1-5,TGTGCCAGTAGTGAGGGACGTAGCAATCAGCCCCAGCATTTT,CASSEGRSNQPQHF
-,-,TRBV6-5,TRBJ1-6,TGTGCCAGCAGTTACTCCCCGCAGAACTATAATTCACCCCTCCACTTT,CASSYSPQNYNSPLHF
TRBD1,-,TRBV6-6,TRBJ2-7,TGTGCCAGCAGTTACTCGTTAGGGGGCCCCTACGAGCAGTACTTC,CASSYSLGGPYEQYF
TRBD2,-,TRBV6-2/TRBV6-3,TRBJ2-7,TGTGCCAGCAGTTACCCGCCGGGGGGAATTTCCTCCTACGAGCAGTACTTC,CASSYPPGGISSYEQYF
TRBD1,-,TRBV28,TRBJ1-5,TGTGCCAGCAGTTTTAGGGGGCCTCAGCCCCAGCATTTT,CASSFRGPQPQHF
TRBD1,-,TRBV4-3,TRBJ2-3,TGCGCCAGCAGCCACACTACAGGGGATACAGATACGCAGTATTTT,CASSHTTGDTDTQYF
-,once,TRBV19,TRBJ2-2,TGTGCCAGTAGTATAGGGAGGGGGAAGCTGTTTTTT,CASSIGRGKLFF
-,-,TRBV24-1,TRBJ1-6,TGTGCCACCAGGGCAGGGTCCGTGGATTCACCCCTCCACTTT,CATRAGSVDSPLHF
TRBD1,-,TRBV7-2,TRBJ2-3,TGTGCCAGCAGCCCTGACAGGGCGACAGATACGCAGTATTTT,CASSPDRATDTQYF
-,-,TRBV2,TRBJ1-1,TGTGCCAGCAGCGGAGTAGGGGACACTGAAGCTTTCTTT,CASSGVGDTEAFF
-,-,TRBV25-1,TRBJ1-4,TGTGCCAGCTCAGCGGGTGGGGGCGGTGAAAAACTGTTTTTT,CASSAGGGGEKLFF
-,-,TRBV6-5,TRBJ1-1,TGTGCCAGCAGTTACGCGTCGACATTAATGAACACTGAAGCTTTCTTT,CASSYASTLMNTEAFF
-,-,TRBV28,TRBJ2-3,TGTGCCAGCAGTTTAGGGATCTCAGATACGCAGTATTTT,CASSLGISDTQYF
TRBD2,-,TRBV6-2/TRBV6-3,TRBJ2-1,TGTGCCAGCAGTTACGGTTCGAGCGGGAGGGCGGATGAGCAGTTCTTC,CASSYGSSGRADEQFF
-,-,TRBV28,TRBJ1-6,TGTGCCAGCAGAGATCGGTCACCCCTCCACTTT,CASRDRSPLHF
TRBD1,-,TRBV29-1,TRBJ2-7,TGCAGCGTTGTCGGGACAGCACCCTACGAGCAGTACTTC,CSVVGTAPYEQYF
-,-,TRBV5-8,TRBJ1-1,TGTGCCAGCAGCTTGGAGAGGGACACTGAAGCTTTCTTT,CASSLERDTEAFF
TRBD1,-,TRBV18,TRBJ1-4,TGTGCCAGCTCAGGGTCCGGGACAGGGGGAAGAAAACTGTTTTTT,CASSGSGTGGRKLFF
TRBD1,-,TRBV2,TRBJ1-1,TGTGCCAGCAGTCCCAGACAGGGAGGGAACACTGAAGCTTTCTTT,CASSPRQGGNTEAFF
-,-,TRBV10-3,TRBJ1-2,TGTGCCATCAGTGAGTCCCAGGTTTTGGCAGATGGCTACACCTTC,CAISESQVLADGYTF
-,-,TRBV6-1,TRBJ1-5,TGTGCCAGCAGTGAAGTGGGGACCTATAGCAATCAGCCCCAGCATTTT,CASSEVGTYSNQPQHF
TRBD2,-,TRBV7-9,TRBJ2-1,TGTGCCAGCAGCTTGACATCAACTAGCGGGAGGGCCCTTGAGCAGTTCTTC,CASSLTSTSGRALEQFF
-,-,TRBV28,TRBJ1-1,TGTGCCAGCAGTGGGGGCAGCACTGAAGCTTTCTTT,CASSGGSTEAFF
-,-,TRBV18,TRBJ1-3,TGTGCCAGCTCACCCCGGGGAGGGGACCTTCCTGGAAACACCATATATTTT,CASSPRGGDLPGNTIYF
-,-,TRBV11-3,TRBJ2-1,TGTGCCAGCAGCCAAGTGTCAGATGAGCAGTTCTTC,CASSQVSDEQFF
TRBD1,-,TRBV6-5,TRBJ1-6,TGTGCCAGCAGCACAGGACAGGATTTTGATTCACCCCTCCACTTT,CASSTGQDFDSPLHF
-,-,TRBV11-3,TRBJ2-7,TGTGCCAGCAGCTTTGGCAGGGCCTACGAGCAGTACTTC,CASSFGRAYEQYF
TRBD2,-,TRBV10-1,TRBJ2-1,TGCGCCAGCAGCAGGACTAGCGGGAGCTGGGATGAGCAGTTCTTC,CASSRTSGSWDEQFF
TRBD1,-,TRBV5-5,TRBJ2-7,TGTGCCAGCAGCCCATCAGGACAGGGGGTGAGAGAGCAGTACTTC,CASSPSGQGVREQYF
-,-,TRBV3-1/TRBV3-2,TRBJ1-5,TGTGCCAGCAGCCAAGATTCAGGCTTAGGTTCTGGCCACGAGCCCCAGCATTTT,CASSQDSGLGSGHEPQHF
-,-,TRBV6-2/TRBV6-3,TRBJ1-1,TGTGCCAGCAGCCCCGGTTTGGGTGTGAACACTGAAGCTTTCTTT,CASSPGLGVNTEAFF
TRBD1,-,TRBV6-5,TRBJ1-2,TGTGCCAGCAGCAAGGGACAGGGTGGCTATGGCTACACCTTC,CASSKGQGGYGYTF
TRBD2,-,TRBV2,TRBJ2-5,TGTGCCAGCAGTGGGGGTAGCGGGGGGCCCCAAGAGACCCAGTACTTC,CASSGGSGGPQETQYF